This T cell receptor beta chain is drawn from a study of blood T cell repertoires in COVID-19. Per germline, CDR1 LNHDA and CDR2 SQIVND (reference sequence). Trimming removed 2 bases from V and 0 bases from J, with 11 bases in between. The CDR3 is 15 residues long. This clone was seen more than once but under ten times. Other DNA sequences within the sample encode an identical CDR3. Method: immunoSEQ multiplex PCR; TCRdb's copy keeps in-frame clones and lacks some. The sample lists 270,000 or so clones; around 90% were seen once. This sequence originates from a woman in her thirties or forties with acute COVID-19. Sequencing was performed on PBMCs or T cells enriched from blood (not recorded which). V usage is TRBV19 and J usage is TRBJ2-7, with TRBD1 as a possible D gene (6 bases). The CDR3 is CASSILGGSSYEQYF. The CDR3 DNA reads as TGTGCCAGTAGTATACTAGGGGGAAGCTCCTACGAGCAGTACTTC.